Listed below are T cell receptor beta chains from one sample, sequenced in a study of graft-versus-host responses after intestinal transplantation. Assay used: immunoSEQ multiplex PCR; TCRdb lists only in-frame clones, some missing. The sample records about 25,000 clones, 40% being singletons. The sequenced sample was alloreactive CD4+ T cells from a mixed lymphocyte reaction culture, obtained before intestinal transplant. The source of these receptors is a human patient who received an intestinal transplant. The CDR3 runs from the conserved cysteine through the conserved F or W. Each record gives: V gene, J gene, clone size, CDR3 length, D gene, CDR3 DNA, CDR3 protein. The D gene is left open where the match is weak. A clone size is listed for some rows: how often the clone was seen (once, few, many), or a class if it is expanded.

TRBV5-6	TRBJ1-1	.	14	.	TGTGCCAGCAGCTATTCGGGACTAAACATTGAAGCTTTCTTT	CASSYSGLNIEAFF
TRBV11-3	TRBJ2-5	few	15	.	TGTGCCAGCAGCTTAGGTCTTTTGGCAGAAGAGACCCAGTACTTC	CASSLGLLAEETQYF
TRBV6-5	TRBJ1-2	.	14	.	TGTGCCAGCAGTTGGGGGGATGCTAACTATGGCTACACCTTC	CASSWGDANYGYTF
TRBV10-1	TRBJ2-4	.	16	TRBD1	TGCGCCGTCGGTTCTCTAGGGGGCCCAGCCAAAAACATTCAGTACTTC	CAVGSLGGPAKNIQYF
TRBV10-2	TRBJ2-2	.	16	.	TGCGCCAGCAGGAACTTGGCCTATCTTCAGGCCGGGGAGCTGTTTTTT	CASRNLAYLQAGELFF
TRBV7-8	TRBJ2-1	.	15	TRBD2	TGTGCCAGCAGCTTAAAGGCTAGCGGGGGGGCCTATAAGTTCTTC	CASSLKASGGAYKFF
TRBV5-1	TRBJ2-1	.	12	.	TGCGCCAGCAGCTTTTTCGGGGAGGTGCAGTTCTTC	CASSFFGEVQFF
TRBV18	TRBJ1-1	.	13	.	TGTGCCAGCTCAGTTACAGGGAACACTGAAGCTTTCTTT	CASSVTGNTEAFF
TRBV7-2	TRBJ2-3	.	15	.	TGTGCCAGCAGCTTAGTGCGGGCCCGGGGGGATACGCAGTATTTT	CASSLVRARGDTQYF
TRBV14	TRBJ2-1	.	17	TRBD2	TGTGCCAGCAGTCTATTTAGACTAGCGGGGGGCGTCGGTGAGCAGTTCTTC	CASSLFRLAGGVGEQFF
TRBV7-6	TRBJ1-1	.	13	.	TGTGCCAGCAGCTTAGGTGCGAGGGCTGAAGCTTTCTTT	CASSLGARAEAFF
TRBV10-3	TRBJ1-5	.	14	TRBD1	TGTGCCATCAGTAGGACAGGGGGCGGTCAGCCCCAGCATTTT	CAISRTGGGQPQHF
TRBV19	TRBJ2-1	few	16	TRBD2	TGTGCCAGTAGTATTCCGGGAGGTCGCCTCTACAATGAGCAGTTCTTC	CASSIPGGRLYNEQFF
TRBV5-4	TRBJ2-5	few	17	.	TGTGCCAGCAGCTTGGGGCAGGTTTTTGAGTACCAAGAGACCCAGTACTTC	CASSLGQVFEYQETQYF
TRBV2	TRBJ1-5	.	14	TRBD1	TGTGCCAGCAGTGGACAGGGAGGCAATCAGCCCCAGCATTTT	CASSGQGGNQPQHF
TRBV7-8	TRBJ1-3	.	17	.	TGTGCCAGCAGCTTAAGAGCGGCAGCCTACTCTGGAAACACCATATATTTT	CASSLRAAAYSGNTIYF
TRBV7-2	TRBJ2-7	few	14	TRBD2	TGTGCCAGCAGCTTAGGCGGGGGGACCTACGAGCAGTACTTC	CASSLGGGTYEQYF
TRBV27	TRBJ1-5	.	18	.	TGTGCCAGCAGTTCCGCCCGACAGGCCCTGATTTTCAATCAGCCCCAGCATTTT	CASSSARQALIFNQPQHF
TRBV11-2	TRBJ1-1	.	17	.	TGTGCCAGCAGCTCATCCTACTACAGGACCCCGAACACTGAAGCTTTCTTT	CASSSSYYRTPNTEAFF
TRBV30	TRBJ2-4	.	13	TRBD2	TGTGCCTGGAGTAGCACAAGCGGGGGAGCCCAGTACTTC	CAWSSTSGGAQYF
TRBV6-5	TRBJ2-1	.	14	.	TGTGCCAGCTCCCGAGGGAGCTCCTACAATGAGCAGTTCTTC	CASSRGSSYNEQFF
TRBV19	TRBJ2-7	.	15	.	TGTGCCAGTAGCACCCCGAGAGACGGGACCTACGAGCAGTACTTC	CASSTPRDGTYEQYF
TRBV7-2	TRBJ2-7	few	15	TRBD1	TGTGCCAGCAGCGGAAACCGGGACAGCTCCTACGAGCAGTACTTC	CASSGNRDSSYEQYF
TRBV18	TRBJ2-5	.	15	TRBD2	TGTGCCAGCTCTCCCTTGGGTAGCGGGAGTGGGGAGCAGTACTTC	CASSPLGSGSGEQYF
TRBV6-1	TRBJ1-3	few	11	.	TGTGCCACAAACAGGGGAAACACCATATATTTT	CATNRGNTIYF
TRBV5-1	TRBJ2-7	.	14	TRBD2	TGCGCCAGCAGCCTCCAGCGGGAGGTCCACGAGCAGTACTTC	CASSLQREVHEQYF
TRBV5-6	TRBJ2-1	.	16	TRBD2	TGTGCCAGCAGCTCAGGACTAGCGCGAATCTACAATGAGCAGTTCTTC	CASSSGLARIYNEQFF
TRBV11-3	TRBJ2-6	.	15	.	TGTGCCAGCAGCTTAGACGGGTCTGGGGCCAACGTCCTGACTTTC	CASSLDGSGANVLTF
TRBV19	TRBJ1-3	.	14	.	TGTGCCAGTAGGAGGGGGGGCTCTGGAAACACCATATATTTT	CASRRGGSGNTIYF
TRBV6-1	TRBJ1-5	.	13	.	TGTGCCAGCACTGGACAGCCTGGGGGGCCCCAGCATTTT	CASTGQPGGPQHF
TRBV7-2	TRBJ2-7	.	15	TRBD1	TGTGCCAGCACCCAGGGACAGCTGAGCTCCTACGAGCAGTACTTC	CASTQGQLSSYEQYF
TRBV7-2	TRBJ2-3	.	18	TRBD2	TGTGCCAGCAGCTTACCCATTACTAGCGGGGGGGCCACAGATACGCAGTATTTT	CASSLPITSGGATDTQYF
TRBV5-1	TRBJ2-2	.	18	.	TGCGCCAGCAGTTCGGGTAGGTCCGGGACACTCGTCTCCGGGGAGCTGTTTTTT	CASSSGRSGTLVSGELFF
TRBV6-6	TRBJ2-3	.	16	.	TGTGCCAGCAGTTACTGGCTAGCCTCCAGCACAGATACGCAGTATTTT	CASSYWLASSTDTQYF
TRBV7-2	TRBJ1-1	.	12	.	TGTGCCAGCAGCTTCTTCGGGGAAAGAGCTTTCTTT	CASSFFGERAFF
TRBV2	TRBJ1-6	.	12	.	TGTGCCAGCAGAACAGAGTATTCACCCCTCCACTTT	CASRTEYSPLHF
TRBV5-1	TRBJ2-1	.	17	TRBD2	TGCGCCAGCAGCTTGGCGGGAGGGTCCTCCTCCTACAATGAGCAGTTCTTC	CASSLAGGSSSYNEQFF
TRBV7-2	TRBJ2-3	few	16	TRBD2	TGTGCCAGCAGCCTTACCGGGAGGGGTAGCACAGATACGCAGTATTTT	CASSLTGRGSTDTQYF
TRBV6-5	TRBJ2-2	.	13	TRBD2	TGTGCCAGCAGTTCGGGGGGAACCGGGGAGCTGTTTTTT	CASSSGGTGELFF
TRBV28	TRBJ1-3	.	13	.	TGTGCCAGCAGTCTAAACTCTGGAAACACCATATATTTT	CASSLNSGNTIYF
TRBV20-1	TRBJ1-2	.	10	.	TGCAGTTACCCTGCGCGTGGCTACACCTTC	CSYPARGYTF
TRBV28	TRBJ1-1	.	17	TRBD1	TGTGCCAGCAGTTTAAATTGGGGACAGGGTTCGAACACTGAAGCTTTCTTT	CASSLNWGQGSNTEAFF
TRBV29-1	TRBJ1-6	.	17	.	TGCAGCCCGCGACCCTCGAAGGTTGGCAGGGAGGCGAGACCCCTCCACTTT	CSPRPSKVGREARPLHF
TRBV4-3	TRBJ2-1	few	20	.	TGCGCCAGCAGCCAGATCCTGGGGGGAACCGGGACTCCCTCCTACAATGAGCAGTTCTTC	CASSQILGGTGTPSYNEQFF
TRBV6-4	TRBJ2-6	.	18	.	TGTGCCAGCAGTCTTCAGGCCACACGACAAAGTCGGGCCAACGTCCTGACTTTC	CASSLQATRQSRANVLTF
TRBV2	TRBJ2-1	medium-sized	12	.	TGTGCCAGCAGTCTGTTCGAGGATGAGCAGTTCTTC	CASSLFEDEQFF
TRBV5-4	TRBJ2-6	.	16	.	TGTGCCAGCAGCCTCACAGGAATCTCTGGGGCCAACGTCCTGACTTTC	CASSLTGISGANVLTF
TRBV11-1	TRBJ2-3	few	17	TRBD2	TGTGCCAGCAGACCCCGACTAGCGGGGGGGCATTGGGATACGCAGTATTTT	CASRPRLAGGHWDTQYF
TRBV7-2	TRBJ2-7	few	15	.	TGTGCCAGCAGCTTAGCGTATGGCACCCTCTACGAGCAGTACTTC	CASSLAYGTLYEQYF
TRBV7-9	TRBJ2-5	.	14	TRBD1	TGTGCCAGCAGCCTGGGACAGTACCAAGAGACCCAGTACTTC	CASSLGQYQETQYF
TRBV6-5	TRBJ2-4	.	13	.	TGTGCCACCCCCGCCGGGTCGCGGAGTATTCAGTACTTC	CATPAGSRSIQYF
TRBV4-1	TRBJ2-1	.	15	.	TGCGCCAGCAGCCAAGGGAGGGACGGCATCAATGAGCAGTTCTTC	CASSQGRDGINEQFF
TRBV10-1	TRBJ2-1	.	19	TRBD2	TGCGCCAGCAGTGGACGACTGACTAGCGGGACTACAGCTTACAATGAGCAGTTCTTC	CASSGRLTSGTTAYNEQFF
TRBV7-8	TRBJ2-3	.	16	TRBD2	TGTGCCAGCAGCTACTTACTAGCGGGGGGCACAGATACGCAGTATTTT	CASSYLLAGGTDTQYF
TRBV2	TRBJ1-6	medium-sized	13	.	TGTGCCAGCCGGGAGCCCCCTAATTCACCCCTCCACTTT	CASREPPNSPLHF